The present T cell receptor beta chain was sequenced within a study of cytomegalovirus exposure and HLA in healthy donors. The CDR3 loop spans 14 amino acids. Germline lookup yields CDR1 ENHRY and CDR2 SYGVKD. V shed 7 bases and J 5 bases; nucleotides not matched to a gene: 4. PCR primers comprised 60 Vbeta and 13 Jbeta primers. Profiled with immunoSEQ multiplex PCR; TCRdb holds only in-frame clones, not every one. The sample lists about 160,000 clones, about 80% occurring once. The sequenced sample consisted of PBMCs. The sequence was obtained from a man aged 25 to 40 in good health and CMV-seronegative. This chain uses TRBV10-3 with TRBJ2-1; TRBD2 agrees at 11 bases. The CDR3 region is CAITGTSGNNEQFF. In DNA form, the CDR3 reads TGTGCCATCACCGGGACTAGCGGTAACAATGAGCAGTTCTTC.